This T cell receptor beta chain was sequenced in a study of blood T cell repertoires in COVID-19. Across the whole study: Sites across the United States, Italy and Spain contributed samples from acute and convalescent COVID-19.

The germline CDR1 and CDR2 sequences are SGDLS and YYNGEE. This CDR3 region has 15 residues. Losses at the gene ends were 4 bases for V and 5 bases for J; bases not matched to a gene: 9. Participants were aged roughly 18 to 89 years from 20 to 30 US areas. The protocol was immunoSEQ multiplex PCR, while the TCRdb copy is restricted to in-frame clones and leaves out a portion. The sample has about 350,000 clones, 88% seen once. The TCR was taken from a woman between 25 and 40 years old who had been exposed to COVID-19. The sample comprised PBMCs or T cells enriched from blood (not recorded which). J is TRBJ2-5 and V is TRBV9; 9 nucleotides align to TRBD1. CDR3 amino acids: CASSRRQGVLETQYF. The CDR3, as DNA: TGTGCCAGCAGCAGACGACAGGGGGTCTTGGAGACCCAGTACTTC.